This T cell receptor (beta chain) was sequenced in a study of sequential checkpoint blockade in melanoma. Study information: Randomization was 1:1 between first-line nivolumab→ipilimumab and ipilimumab→nivolumab. Each arm's sequence ended with maintenance nivolumab.

Libraries were prepared by immunoSEQ multiplex PCR; TCRdb keeps only in-frame clonotypes and omits some of them. This table holds 30,000 to 40,000 clones, over 75% found once. Described treatment: randomized to nivolumab then ipilimumab (arm A) or the reverse (arm B). From thawed PBMCs, live CD3+CD8+ cells negative for CD19 and CD56 were sorted. The CDR3 runs 17 residues. Germline CDR1 is MNHNS and CDR2 is SASEGT. The V gene end was trimmed by 4 bases and the J gene end by 4 bases; junction bases not matched to a gene: 15. This chain uses TRBV6-1 with TRBJ2-5; 7 bases are a match to TRBD1. Sequences were derived from CD8+ T cells sorted from blood (inferred from file names), sampled from a patient given nivolumab and ipilimumab in sequence. The source of this sequence is a human donor with melanoma. For the CDR3, the DNA is TGTGCCAGCAGTGGGCCGACAGGGATAGATCTCGTAGAGACCCAGTACTTC. Protein sequence: CASSGPTGIDLVETQYF.